This T cell receptor (beta chain) was documented in a study of cytomegalovirus exposure and HLA in healthy donors. This CDR3 has 14 amino acids. Germline V gene data show CDR1 as MDHEN and CDR2 as SYDVKM. V lost 3 bases and J lost 3; bases outside the gene matches: 0. 13 Jbeta primers and 60 Vbeta primers were used for the PCR. Sequencing used immunoSEQ multiplex PCR; TCRdb keeps in-frame clones, though not all of them. This table holds approximately 190,000 clones, around 80% found once. The gene calls are TRBV28 and TRBJ2-5; TRBD2 matches at 11 bases. This clonotype was obtained from a man aged 35 to 55 in good health and CMV-seropositive. Specimen: PBMCs. The CDR3 sequence is CASSLGLAEETQYF. The CDR3 DNA reads TGTGCCAGCAGTTTGGGACTAGCGGAAGAGACCCAGTACTTC.